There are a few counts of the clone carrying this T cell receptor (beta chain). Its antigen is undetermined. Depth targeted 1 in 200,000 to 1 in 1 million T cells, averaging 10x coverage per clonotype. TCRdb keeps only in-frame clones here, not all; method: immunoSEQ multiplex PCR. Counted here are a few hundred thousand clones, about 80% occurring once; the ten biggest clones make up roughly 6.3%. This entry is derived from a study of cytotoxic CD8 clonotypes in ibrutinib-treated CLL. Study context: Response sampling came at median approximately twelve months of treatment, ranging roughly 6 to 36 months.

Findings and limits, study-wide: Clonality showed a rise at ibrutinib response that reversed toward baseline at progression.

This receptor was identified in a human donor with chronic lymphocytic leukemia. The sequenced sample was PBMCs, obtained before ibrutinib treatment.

CDR3 amino acids: CASSFRQNYGYTF. As DNA, the CDR3 is TGTGCCAGCAGCTTCAGACAGAATTATGGCTACACCTTC. The chain recombines TRBV5-4 with TRBJ1-2; tentatively, D is TRBD1 (5 bases). The CDR3 length is 13 residues. Trimming removed 2 bases at V and 5 bases at J, with 10 bases between. The germline gives CDR1 SGHNT, CDR2 YYREEE (reference sequence).